This T cell receptor beta chain is drawn from a study of T-cell reconstitution after alpha-beta-depleted transplantation in children. General observations from the study: Expanded clones from the graft, numbering several hundred, reportedly supplied alpha-beta T cells about two months after transplant. Several patients had high TCRbeta diversity at day 60; it came from surviving recipient T cells and thymic progenitors. A year had passed since transplant, and T-cell counts and diversity by then came mostly from newly produced T cells.

This clonotype was counted between two and nine times. Antigen specificity is unknown. Preparation of the TCRbeta library used unique molecular identifiers. Each CDR3 protein gets one entry after TCRdb re-called the PCR reads with MiXCR. The sample includes 150,000 to 250,000 distinct CDR3 sequences, approximately 6% seen only once; the top ten take 4.5%. This CDR3 is 14 amino acids long. Germline-derived CDR1 and CDR2 are SSHAT and FNYEAQ (reference sequence). V lost 5 bases to trimming and J lost 13 bases, with 23 bases between them. The sequence derives from a girl less than two years old with combined immunodeficiency, due to receive a stem cell transplant. Specimen: PBMCs, collected before TCRalphabeta/CD19-depleted stem cell transplant. The chain carries TRBV7-7 and TRBJ1-2; D remains unclear. This chain's CDR3 is CASSPWVPPHSCTF. The CDR3 region has the DNA TGTGCCAGCAGCCCCTGGGTCCCTCCCCACTCCTGCACCTTC.